These 15 T cell receptor beta chains were sequenced from one sample in a study of T cell responses to AZD1222 COVID-19 vaccine. TCRdb's copy holds only in-frame clones and misses some; the assay was immunoSEQ multiplex PCR. The data show about 85,000 clones, with about 86% seen just once and around 8.2% held by the top ten. This specimen consisted of peripheral blood, obtained on day 0 of AZD1222 vaccination. The receptor source for this set is an adult in good health.

V usage is TRBV28 and J usage is TRBJ2-1, with D possibly being TRBD1 (5 bases). This CDR3 comprises 11 residues. Trimming stripped 6 bases from V and 7 bases from J, with 7 bases between. Germline V gives CDR1 MDHEN, CDR2 SYDVKM. The CDR3 DNA follows: TGTGCCAGCAGCCCAGGGAATGAGCAGTTCTTC. Its protein product is CASSPGNEQFF.

This CDR3 is CASSPTMTVSNQPQHF. The CDR3 region has the DNA TGTGCCAGCTCACCCACCATGACGGTGAGCAATCAGCCCCAGCATTTT. The chain joins TRBV18 to TRBJ1-5, with D unresolved. CDR3 length: 16 residues. V gave up 3 bases and J gave up 1 base, with 13 bases separating them. The germline V gene encodes CDR1 KGHSH and CDR2 LQKENI.

This rearrangement joins TRBV28 to TRBJ2-6; D is unresolved. The CDR3 spans 15 residues. The V end lost 6 bases, the J end lost 0 bases, and 9 bases lay between the germline ends. Per germline, CDR1 MDHEN and CDR2 SYDVKM. CDR3 sequence reads: CASSLVGSGANVLTF. The CDR3 DNA reads TGTGCCAGCAGCCTAGTGGGCTCTGGGGCCAACGTCCTGACTTTC. Full variable domain (remainder filled in from reference TRBV28 and TRBJ2-6): DVKVTQSSRYLVKRTGEKVFLECVQDMDHENMFWYRQDPGLGLRLIYFSYDVKMKEKGDIPEGYSVSREKKERFSLILESASTNQTSMYLCASSLVGSGANVLTFGAGSRLTVL.

V gene TRBV19 combines with J gene TRBJ1-6; weak D call: TRBD1 (5 bases). The V gene lost 3 bases and the J gene lost 9 bases, with 24 bases spanning the gap. Looked up from germline, CDR1 is LNHDA and CDR2 is SQIVND (reference sequence). The CDR3 length is 18 residues. CDR3 sequence reads: CASSMDPVDSSLSSPLHF. As DNA, the CDR3 is TGTGCCAGTAGTATGGACCCCGTAGACAGCTCCCTGTCTTCACCCCTCCACTTT.

The rearrangement uses TRBV28 and TRBJ1-4; D not certain. The CDR3 contains 17 residues. CDR1 MDHEN and CDR2 SYDVKM come from the germline V gene. The germline V and J ends were trimmed by 3 bases and 7 bases, with 21 bases remaining between them. CDR3 coding DNA: TGTGCCAGCAGTTTTACCCCCGCTCGGAGACCAAGTGAAAAACTGTTTTTT. It yields the protein CASSFTPARRPSEKLFF.

V is TRBV7-3 and J is TRBJ2-7, with 8 bases matching TRBD2. Germline V CDR1 and CDR2: SGHTA, FQGTGA. Trimming at V came to 5 bases and at J to 2 bases, leaving 11 bases not matched to a gene. The CDR3 runs 16 residues. The CDR3 coding sequence is TGTGCCAGCAGCCCCCACGTTAGCGGGGCGACCTACGAGCAGTACTTC. It codes for CASSPHVSGATYEQYF.

The gene calls are TRBV5-4 and TRBJ2-3; 10 bases align to TRBD2. The CDR3 spans 16 residues. Germline assignment: CDR1 SGHNT and CDR2 YYREEE (reference sequence). The V segment lost 2 bases and the J segment 3 bases; nucleotides outside the gene matches: 6. The CDR3 sequence is CASSFRLAGETDTQYF. DNA for the CDR3: TGTGCCAGCAGCTTTCGCCTAGCGGGAGAAACAGATACGCAGTATTTT.

Only one count was recorded for this clone. The chain employs TRBV6-5 and TRBJ2-3; D not certain. The CDR3 covers 11 residues. Deletions cut 4 bases from V and 8 bases from J, with 7 bases between. The germline gives CDR1 MNHEY, CDR2 SVGAGI. CDR3 nucleotide sequence: TGTGCCAGCAGTTCAGGCGGTACGCAGTATTTT. It is translated as CASSSGGTQYF.

V usage is TRBV7-2 and J usage is TRBJ1-4, with D tentatively TRBD1 (5 bases). CDR1 is SGHTA, CDR2 FQGNSA, per germline. V was cut by 4 bases and J by 8 bases, with 17 bases left in between. This CDR3 has 15 residues. This CDR3 is CASSSKSGDGEKLFF. CDR3 nucleotide sequence: TGTGCCAGCAGCTCAAAATCCGGGGACGGCGAAAAACTGTTTTTT.

The chain uses TRBV28 and TRBJ1-2, with TRBD1 identical over 7 bases. Germline CDR1 reads MDHEN; CDR2 reads SYDVKM. V lost 5 bases to trimming and J lost 8 bases; unmatched junction nucleotides: 11. This CDR3 has 14 residues. The CDR3 is CASSQHRTGRGYTF. CDR3 DNA: TGTGCCAGCAGTCAACACAGGACAGGCAGAGGCTACACCTTC.

This clone was observed a single time. V is TRBV7-2 and J is TRBJ1-3; D may be TRBD1 (5 bases). Germline CDR1 is SGHTA and CDR2 is FQGNSA. The CDR3 sequence is 17 residues long. Trimming cost V 6 bases and J 0 bases, with 18 bases left between them. CDR3 loop: CASRADSLATSGNTIYF. The CDR3 coding sequence is TGTGCCAGCAGGGCTGACAGTCTGGCGACCTCTGGAAACACCATATATTTT.

The J gene is TRBJ2-5, the V gene TRBV11-2; TRBD2 matches at 8 bases. The trim removed 1 base at V and 0 bases at J, leaving 7 bases unmatched. Germline V gene lookup returns CDR1 SGHAT and CDR2 FQNNGV. The CDR3 runs to 17 residues. The CDR3 here is CASSLGAGGLNQETQYF. Here the CDR3 DNA reads TGTGCCAGCAGCTTAGGCGCGGGAGGATTGAACCAAGAGACCCAGTACTTC.

This rearrangement joins TRBV5-1 to TRBJ2-6, with 8 bases matching TRBD1. J lost 0 bases, V lost 2 bases, and 4 bases had no gene match. Germline CDR1 SGHRS, CDR2 YFSETQ. The length of the CDR3 is 17 residues. Here the CDR3 reads CASSLGQGTSGANVLTF. CDR3 bases: TGCGCCAGCAGCTTAGGACAGGGCACCTCTGGGGCCAACGTCCTGACTTTC.

The chain employs TRBV27 and TRBJ1-2, with D hard to call. Germline CDR1 MNHEY, CDR2 SMNVEV (reference sequence). Deletions cut 2 bases from V and 2 bases from J, with 15 bases between. This CDR3 is 16 amino acids long. The CDR3 DNA follows: TGTGCCAGCAGTTTAACCGCTCTGGGGAAGAACTATGGCTACACCTTC. Translation: CASSLTALGKNYGYTF.

The chain employs TRBV10-1 and TRBJ2-1, with 7 bases lining up with TRBD2. The CDR3 totals 16 residues. From germline, CDR1 is WNHNN and CDR2 SYGVQD (reference sequence). J lost 6 bases, V lost 7 bases, and 15 bases had no gene match. CDR3 amino acids: CASKMSRLAVGNEQFF. The CDR3 nucleotides read TGCGCCAGCAAGATGTCCCGGCTAGCGGTAGGCAATGAGCAGTTCTTC.